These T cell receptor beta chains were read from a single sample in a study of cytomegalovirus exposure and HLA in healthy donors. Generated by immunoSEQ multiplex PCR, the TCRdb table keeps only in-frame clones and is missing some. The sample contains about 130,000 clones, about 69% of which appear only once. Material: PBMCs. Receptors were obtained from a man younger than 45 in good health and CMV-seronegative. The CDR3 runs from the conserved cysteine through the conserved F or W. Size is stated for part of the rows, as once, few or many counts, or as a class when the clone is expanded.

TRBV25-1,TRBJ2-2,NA,CASSDGTRITGELFF
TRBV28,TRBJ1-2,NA,CASSLEVGYYGYTF
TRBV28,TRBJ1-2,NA,CASSINRGRVYGYTF
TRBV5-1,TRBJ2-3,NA,CASSFSRQIDTQYF
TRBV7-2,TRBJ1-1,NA,CASRAGQGAREAFF
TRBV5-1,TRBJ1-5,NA,CASSLYPGQTSNQPQHF
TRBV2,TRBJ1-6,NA,CASSTGGSYNSPLHF
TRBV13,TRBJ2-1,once,CASSARDSVYNEQFF
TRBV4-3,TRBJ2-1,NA,CASSQGTSGVSYNEQFF
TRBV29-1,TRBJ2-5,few,CSVEDLGKGEETQYF
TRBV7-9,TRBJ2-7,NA,CASSTGLAETYEQYF
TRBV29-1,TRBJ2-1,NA,CSASLIRDTTSGEQFF
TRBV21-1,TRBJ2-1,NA,CASSKAALDLCLLTGLVDEQFF
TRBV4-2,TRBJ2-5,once,CASSQGRETQYF
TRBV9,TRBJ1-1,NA,CASTADGGGDAEAFF
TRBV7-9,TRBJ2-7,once,CASSLGVSGASYEQYF
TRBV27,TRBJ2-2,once,CASSDQGALTGELFF
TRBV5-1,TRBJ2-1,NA,CASSSDNNNEQFF
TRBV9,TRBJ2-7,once,CASSVSAVTSYEQYF
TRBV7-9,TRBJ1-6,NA,CASSLWQGARNSPLHF
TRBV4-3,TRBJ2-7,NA,CASSRSPGQAYEQYF
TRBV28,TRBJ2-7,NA,CASSTRRETSFQNEQYF
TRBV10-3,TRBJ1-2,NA,CAISAGGAKYGYTF
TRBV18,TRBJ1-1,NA,CASSSQEGLAEAFF
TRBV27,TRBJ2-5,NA,CASSPSGLAGEETQYF
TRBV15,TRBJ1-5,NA,CATRGPNQPQHF
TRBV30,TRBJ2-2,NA,CAWSVLRTGELFF